The 7 T cell receptor beta chains listed next were all sequenced from one sample in a study of blood T cell repertoires in COVID-19 (dated by TCRdb to 2018 to 2021). The method behind the library was the immunoSEQ multiplex PCR assay. The table was pulled from immuneACCESS by TCRdb, which kept in-frame rearrangements only. Such tables lose some clones; where checked, under half of the loss comes from unresolved V genes, and the rest has no known cause. The sample contains some 61,000 clones, 80% to 90% of them found a single time. The ten largest make up less than 2% of the sample. The specimen was peripheral blood. All receptors come from a man in his fifties or sixties with acute or convalescent COVID-19.

This clone was seen only once. The chain is built from TRBV7-9 and TRBJ1-4; the match to TRBD1 covers 7 bases. The trim removed 5 bases at V and 0 bases at J, leaving 6 bases unmatched. The V gene's germline CDR1 is SEHNR and CDR2 FQNEAQ (reference sequence). The CDR3 has 16 residues. This chain's CDR3 is CASSKGDSATNEKLFF. The CDR3 DNA sequence: TGTGCCAGCAGCAAAGGGGACAGCGCAACTAATGAAAAACTGTTTTTT.

The rearrangement uses TRBV7-9 and TRBJ1-1; TRBD1 matches at 9 bases. The length of the CDR3 is 16 residues. V lost 4 bases and J lost 6; bases outside the gene matches: 12. Germline V lookup: CDR1 SEHNR, CDR2 FQNEAQ (reference sequence). Written as DNA, the CDR3 is TGTGCCAGCAGCTCAAGTTCCGGGACAGGGTACGCTGAAGCTTTCTTT. Residues: CASSSSSGTGYAEAFF.

The V and J genes are TRBV5-1 and TRBJ2-3; maybe TRBD1 (6 bases). V was pared by 4 bases and J by 2 bases, with 11 bases between. Germline CDR1 reads SGHRS; CDR2 reads YFSETQ. This CDR3 is 14 amino acids long. In DNA, the CDR3 is TGCGCCAGCAGCCCCGGACAGATCACAGATACGCAGTATTTT. Translated: CASSPGQITDTQYF.

V and J are TRBV5-1 and TRBJ1-1; 9 positions match TRBD1. The CDR3 covers 16 residues. CDR1 and CDR2 from the germline V gene are SGHRS and YFSETQ. V gave up 5 bases and J gave up 4 bases; unmatched junction bases: 12. CDR3 nucleotides: TGCGCCAGCAGTCCCCCCGGCCGGGACAGGGCCACTGAAGCTTTCTTT. This codes for CASSPPGRDRATEAFF.

V gene TRBV19 combines with J gene TRBJ1-5; a possible D gene is TRBD1 (6 bases). This CDR3 spans 14 amino acids. CDR1 and CDR2 (germline): LNHDA, SQIVND (reference sequence). Between the trimmed V and J ends, which lost 5 bases and 7 bases, there was a span of 15 bases. This chain's CDR3 is CASSAPGGLQPQHF. In DNA, the CDR3 is TGTGCCAGTAGTGCTCCGGGGGGCCTCCAGCCCCAGCATTTT.

This clone showed up just once. V and J are TRBV7-3 and TRBJ2-2; 9 positions match TRBD1. Trimming cost V 5 bases and J 4 bases; bases outside gene matches: 17. The CDR3 covers 19 residues. Germline CDR1 and CDR2: SGHTA and FQGTGA. In DNA, the CDR3 is TGTGCCAGCAGCACGTACGGGACAGGGTTTGTAGGTGGCACCGGGGAGCTGTTTTTT. Translated, it gives CASSTYGTGFVGGTGELFF.

J is TRBJ1-1 and V is TRBV7-3; D unresolved. This CDR3 has 13 amino acids. Germline V gene data show CDR1 as SGHTA and CDR2 as FQGTGA. Trimming pared 5 bases from V and 6 bases from J, leaving 13 bases between. In DNA form, the CDR3 reads TGTGCCAGCAGCGTTAAGAACAAAGCTGAAGCTTTCTTT. It codes for CASSVKNKAEAFF.